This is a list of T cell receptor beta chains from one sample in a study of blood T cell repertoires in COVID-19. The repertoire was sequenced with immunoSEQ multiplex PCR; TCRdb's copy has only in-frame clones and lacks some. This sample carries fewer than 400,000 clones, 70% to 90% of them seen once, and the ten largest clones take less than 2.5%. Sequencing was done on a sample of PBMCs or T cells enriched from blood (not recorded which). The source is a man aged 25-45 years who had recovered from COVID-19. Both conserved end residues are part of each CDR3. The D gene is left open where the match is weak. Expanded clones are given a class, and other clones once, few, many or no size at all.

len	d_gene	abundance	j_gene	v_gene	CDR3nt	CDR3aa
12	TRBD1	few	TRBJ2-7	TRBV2	TGTGCCAGCAAAGGGGGCTACTACGAGCAGTACTTC	CASKGGYYEQYF
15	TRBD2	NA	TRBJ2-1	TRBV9	TGTGCCAGCAGCGTAGGTGGGACTAGATTGGATGAGCAGTTCTTC	CASSVGGTRLDEQFF
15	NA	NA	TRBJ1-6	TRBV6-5	TGTGCCAGCAGTTACGTCGACAGGACTAATTCACCCCTCCACTTT	CASSYVDRTNSPLHF
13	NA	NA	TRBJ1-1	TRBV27	TGTGCCAGCAGTTTAGGGCCGAACACTGAAGCTTTCTTT	CASSLGPNTEAFF
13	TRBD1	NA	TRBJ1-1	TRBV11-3	TGTGCCAGCAGTGTTGAGACAGGGACTGAAGCTTTCTTT	CASSVETGTEAFF
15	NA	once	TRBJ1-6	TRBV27	TGTGCCAGCAGTTTCGTGGCAGGTCTTTCATCACCCCTCCACTTT	CASSFVAGLSSPLHF
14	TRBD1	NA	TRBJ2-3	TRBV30	TGTGCCTGGAGCCGAGGGACAGGGTTTTATACGCAGTATTTT	CAWSRGTGFYTQYF
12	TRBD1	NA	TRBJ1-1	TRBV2	TGTGCCAGCATGGCAGGGGGCATTGAAGCTTTCTTT	CASMAGGIEAFF
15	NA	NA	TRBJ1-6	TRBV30	TGTGCCTGGAAGCATTCCCTCTCCTATAATTCACCCCTCCACTTT	CAWKHSLSYNSPLHF
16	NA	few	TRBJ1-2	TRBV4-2	TGTGCCAGCAGCCAAGAAGTCGACTGGAATAACTATGGCTACACCTTC	CASSQEVDWNNYGYTF
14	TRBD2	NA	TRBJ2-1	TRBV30	TGTGCCTGGAGCACGGGGGGGGCTCGGGGTGAGCAGTTCTTC	CAWSTGGARGEQFF
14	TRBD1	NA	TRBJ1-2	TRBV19	TGTGCCAGTATGAGCCCCGGGGCAGGGGGTGGCTACACCTTC	CASMSPGAGGGYTF
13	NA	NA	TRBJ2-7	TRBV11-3	TGTGCCAGCAGCGAGGAGGGATACTACGAGCAGTACTTC	CASSEEGYYEQYF
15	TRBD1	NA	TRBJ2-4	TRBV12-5	TGTGCTAGTGGTCACGGACAGGCAAGAGGGGACATTCAGTACTTC	CASGHGQARGDIQYF
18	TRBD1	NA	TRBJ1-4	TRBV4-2	TGTGCCAGCAGCCATCCCGGACAGGGGGCGCGTATTACTGAAAAACTGTTTTTT	CASSHPGQGARITEKLFF
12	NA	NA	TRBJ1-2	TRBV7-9	TGTGCCAGCTCTCCGGACAGCTATGGCTACACCTTC	CASSPDSYGYTF
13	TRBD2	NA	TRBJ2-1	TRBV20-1	TGCAGTGCTAGTTTTAGCGGGGGGGCATACCAGTTCTTC	CSASFSGGAYQFF
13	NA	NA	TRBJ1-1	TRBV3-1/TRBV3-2	TGTGCCAGCAGAGACATGAAGAACACTGAAGCTTTCTTT	CASRDMKNTEAFF
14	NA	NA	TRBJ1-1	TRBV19	TGTGCCAGTAGTATATTTGGAGGGAACACTGAAGCTTTCTTT	CASSIFGGNTEAFF
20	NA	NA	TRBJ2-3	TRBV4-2	TGTGCCAGCAGCCAAGAGACGACTAGACAATCACCACCTCACACAGATACGCAGTATTTT	CASSQETTRQSPPHTDTQYF
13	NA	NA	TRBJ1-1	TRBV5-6	TGTGCCAGCAGCTCAGGGTTCGTCACTGAAGCTTTCTTT	CASSSGFVTEAFF
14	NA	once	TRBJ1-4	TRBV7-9	TGTGCCAGCAGCTTAGCCTCAACTAATGAAAAACTGTTTTTT	CASSLASTNEKLFF
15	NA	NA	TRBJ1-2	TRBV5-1	TGCGCCAGCAGCTTGGCCAGCGACGGAATTATTGACTACACCTTC	CASSLASDGIIDYTF
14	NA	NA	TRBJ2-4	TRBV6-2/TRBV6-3	TGTGCCAGCAGCCGGGGAGAAGCCAAAAACATTCAGTACTTC	CASSRGEAKNIQYF
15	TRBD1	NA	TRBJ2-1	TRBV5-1	TGCGCCAGCCGGAATGGGACAGGAGTTGTCCATGAGCAGTTCTTC	CASRNGTGVVHEQFF
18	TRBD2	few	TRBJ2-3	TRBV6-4	TGTGCCAGCAGTGTTGGCCCCGGGACTAGCGGGGGCTCAGATACGCAGTATTTT	CASSVGPGTSGGSDTQYF
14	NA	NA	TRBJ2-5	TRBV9	TGTGCCAGCAGCGTAGACGGGCGCGGGGAGACCCAGTACTTC	CASSVDGRGETQYF
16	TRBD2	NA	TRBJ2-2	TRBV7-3	TGTGCCAGCAGCTTTATACCGGGACTAGCTGCCGGGGAGCTGTTTTTT	CASSFIPGLAAGELFF
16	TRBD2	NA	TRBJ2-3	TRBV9	TGTGCCAGCAGCGTAGCCCCGGGGGGGCGCACAGATACGCAGTATTTT	CASSVAPGGRTDTQYF
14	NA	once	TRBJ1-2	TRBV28	TGTGCCAGCAGTCAGAGTGGGGACTTCTATGGCTACACCTTC	CASSQSGDFYGYTF
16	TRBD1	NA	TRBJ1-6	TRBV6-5	TGTGCCAGCAGTTACTCGTGGGGACAGGGGACTTCACCCCTCCACTTT	CASSYSWGQGTSPLHF
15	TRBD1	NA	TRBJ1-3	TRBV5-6	TGTGCCAGCAGTTTTGACAGGGGGCTTGGAAACACCATATATTTT	CASSFDRGLGNTIYF
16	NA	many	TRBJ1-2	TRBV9	TGTGCCAGCAGCCCCCGTTGGTTTGCTACTAACTATGGCTACACCTTC	CASSPRWFATNYGYTF
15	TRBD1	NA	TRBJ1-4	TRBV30	TGTGCCTGGAACAGGGGATCCGCAACTAATGAAAAACTGTTTTTT	CAWNRGSATNEKLFF
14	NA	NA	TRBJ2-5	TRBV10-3	TGTGCCATCAGTGGGGGCCTGGGGGCAGAGACCCAGTACTTC	CAISGGLGAETQYF
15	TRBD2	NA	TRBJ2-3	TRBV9	TGTGCCAGCAGCGTAGTAGCGGGGAGAACAGATACGCAGTATTTT	CASSVVAGRTDTQYF
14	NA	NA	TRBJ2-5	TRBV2	TGTGCCAGCAGTGAAGATATGGGCGCGGAGACCCAGTACTTC	CASSEDMGAETQYF
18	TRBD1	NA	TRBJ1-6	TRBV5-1	TGCGCCAGCAGCTGGCGGGTCGGACAGGGGGCTCGTAATTCACCCCTCCACTTT	CASSWRVGQGARNSPLHF
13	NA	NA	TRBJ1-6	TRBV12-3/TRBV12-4	TGTGCCAGCAGTTTGCGACAGTCCTCACCCCTCCACTTT	CASSLRQSSPLHF
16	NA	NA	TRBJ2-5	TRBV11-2	TGTGCCAGCAGCACCTTTTTTGGGGGGGGCCCGGAGACCCAGTACTTC	CASSTFFGGGPETQYF
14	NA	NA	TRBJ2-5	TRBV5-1	TGCGCCAGCAGCTCGTACGGGGGACAAGAGACCCAGTACTTC	CASSSYGGQETQYF
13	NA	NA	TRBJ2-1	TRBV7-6	TGTGCCAGCAGCTGGGGACACAGTCTAGAGCAGTTCTTC	CASSWGHSLEQFF
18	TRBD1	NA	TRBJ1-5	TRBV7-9	TGTGCCAGCAGCTCAACCGGGACAGGGGGATTTAGCAATCAGCCCCAGCATTTT	CASSSTGTGGFSNQPQHF
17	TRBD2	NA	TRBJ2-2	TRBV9	TGTGCCAGCAGCCCACGCGGAGCGGGGGCCCTCACCGGGGAGCTGTTTTTT	CASSPRGAGALTGELFF
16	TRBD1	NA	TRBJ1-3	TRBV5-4	TGTGCCAGCAGCCCGACAGGGGGCGCGAGTGGAAACACCATATATTTT	CASSPTGGASGNTIYF
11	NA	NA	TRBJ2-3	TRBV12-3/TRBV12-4	TGTGCCAGCAGTTTAATGTCGGACAGAGCATTT	CASSLMSDRAF
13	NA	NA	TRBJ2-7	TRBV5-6	TGTGCCAGCAGCTTTTATGATCCGAGGGAGCAGTACTTC	CASSFYDPREQYF